This T cell receptor beta chain was obtained from a study of tumor and adjacent non-tumor tissue in lung cancer. Background on the study: The cohort had about 12 adenocarcinoma, a couple of squamous cell and 1 small cell patients.

V lost 4 bases and J 0 bases, leaving 16 bases between the germline ends. There are 15 residues in the CDR3. Germline V CDR1 and CDR2: DFQATT, SNEGSKA (reference sequence). Study-level points and caveats: Compared with tumor, normal lung showed significantly lower TCR diversity. Patients with more diverse tumor TCRs had worse survival.

Points on this clonotype: The antigen remains unidentified.

A modified ARM-PCR protocol with three rounds of nested PCR amplified TCRbeta. TCRdb reprocessed the multiplex PCR reads with MiXCR, giving one entry per CDR3 protein. The repertoire holds about 200,000 distinct CDR3 sequences, with 71% as singletons. RNA was extracted from bulk tissue without any cell sorting. The specimen sequenced was lung tumor tissue. The rearrangement joins TRBV20-1 to TRBJ2-7; D not resolved. This TCR was sampled from a man in his fifties or sixties with non-small cell lung cancer. CDR3 sequence reads: CSATFGRTNSYEQYF. The CDR3 DNA follows: TGCAGTGCTACCTTCGGGCGAACGAACTCCTACGAGCAGTACTTC.